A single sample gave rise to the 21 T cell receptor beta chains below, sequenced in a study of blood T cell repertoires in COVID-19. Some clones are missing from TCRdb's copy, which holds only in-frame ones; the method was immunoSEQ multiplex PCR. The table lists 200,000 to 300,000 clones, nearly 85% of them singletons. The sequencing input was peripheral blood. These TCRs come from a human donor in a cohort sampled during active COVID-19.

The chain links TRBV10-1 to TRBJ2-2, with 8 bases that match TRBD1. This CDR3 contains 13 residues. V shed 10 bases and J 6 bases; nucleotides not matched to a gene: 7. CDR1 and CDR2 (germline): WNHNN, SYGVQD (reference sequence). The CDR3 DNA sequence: TGCGCCACCGGACAGGGAATGGCCGGGGAGCTGTTTTTT. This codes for CATGQGMAGELFF.

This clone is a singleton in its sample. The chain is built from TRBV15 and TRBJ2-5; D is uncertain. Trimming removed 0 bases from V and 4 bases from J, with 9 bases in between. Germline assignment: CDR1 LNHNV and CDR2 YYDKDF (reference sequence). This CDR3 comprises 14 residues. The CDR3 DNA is TGTGCCACCAGCAGAGATCAGGCAGTAGAGACCCAGTACTTC. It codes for CATSRDQAVETQYF.

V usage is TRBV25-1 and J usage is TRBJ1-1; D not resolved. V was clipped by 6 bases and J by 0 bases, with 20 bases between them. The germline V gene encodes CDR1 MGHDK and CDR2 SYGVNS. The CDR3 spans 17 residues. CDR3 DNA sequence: TGTGCCAGCAGCCGGACCGGGGTCTTAACGTTGAACACTGAAGCTTTCTTT. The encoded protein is CASSRTGVLTLNTEAFF.

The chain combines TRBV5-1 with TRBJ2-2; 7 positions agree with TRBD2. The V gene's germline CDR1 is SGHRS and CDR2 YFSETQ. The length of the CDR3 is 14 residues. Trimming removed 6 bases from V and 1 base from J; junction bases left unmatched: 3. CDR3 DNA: TGCGCCAGCACCCCGGGGGGGAACACCGGGGAGCTGTTTTTT. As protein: CASTPGGNTGELFF.

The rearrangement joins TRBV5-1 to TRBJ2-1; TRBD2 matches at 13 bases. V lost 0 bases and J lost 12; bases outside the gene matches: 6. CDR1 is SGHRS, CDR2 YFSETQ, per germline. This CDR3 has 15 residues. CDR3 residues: CASSLVLLAGGRQFF. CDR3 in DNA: TGCGCCAGCAGCTTGGTCTTACTAGCGGGGGGGCGGCAGTTCTTC.

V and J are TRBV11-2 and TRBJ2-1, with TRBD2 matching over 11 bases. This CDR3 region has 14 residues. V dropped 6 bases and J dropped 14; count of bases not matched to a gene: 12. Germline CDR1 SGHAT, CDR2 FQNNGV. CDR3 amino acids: CASSKAGLADREFF. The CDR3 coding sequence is TGTGCCAGCAGTAAAGCGGGACTAGCGGACCGAGAGTTCTTC.

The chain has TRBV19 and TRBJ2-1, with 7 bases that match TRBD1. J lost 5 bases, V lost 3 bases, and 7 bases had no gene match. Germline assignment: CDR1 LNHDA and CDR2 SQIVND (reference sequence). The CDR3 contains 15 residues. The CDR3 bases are TGTGCCAGTAGTATCACAGGGGTGGATAACAATGAGCAGTTCTTC. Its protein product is CASSITGVDNNEQFF.

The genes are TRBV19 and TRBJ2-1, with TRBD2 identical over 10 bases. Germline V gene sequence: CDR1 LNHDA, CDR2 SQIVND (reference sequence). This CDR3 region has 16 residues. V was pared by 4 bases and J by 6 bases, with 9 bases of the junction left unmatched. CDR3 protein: CASSKRLAGGINEQFF. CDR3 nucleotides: TGTGCCAGTAGTAAACGACTAGCGGGTGGGATCAATGAGCAGTTCTTC.

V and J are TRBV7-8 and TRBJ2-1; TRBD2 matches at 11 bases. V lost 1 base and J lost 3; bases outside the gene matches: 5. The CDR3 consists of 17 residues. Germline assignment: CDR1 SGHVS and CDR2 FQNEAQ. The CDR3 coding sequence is TGTGCCAGCAGCTTAGGGATAGCGGGGGGGCTCTACAATGAGCAGTTCTTC. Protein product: CASSLGIAGGLYNEQFF.

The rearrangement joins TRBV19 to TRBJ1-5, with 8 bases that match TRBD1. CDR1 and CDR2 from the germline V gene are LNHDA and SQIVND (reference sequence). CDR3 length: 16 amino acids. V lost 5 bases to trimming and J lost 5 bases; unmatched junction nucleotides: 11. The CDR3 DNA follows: TGTGCCAGTAGTCCCGGACAGGGTGGGGGGTATCAGCCCCAGCATTTT. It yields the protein CASSPGQGGGYQPQHF.

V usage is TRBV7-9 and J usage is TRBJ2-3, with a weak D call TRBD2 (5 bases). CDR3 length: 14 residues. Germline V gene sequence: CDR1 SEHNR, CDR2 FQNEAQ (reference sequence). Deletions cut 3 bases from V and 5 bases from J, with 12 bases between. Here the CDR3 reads CASSLGGSQDTQYF. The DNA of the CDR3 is TGTGCCAGCAGCTTGGGCGGGTCCCAAGATACGCAGTATTTT.

In DNA form, the CDR3 reads TGTGCCAGCACCCCGACTAGCGGGGACCGCACAGATACGCAGTATTTT. Translation: CASTPTSGDRTDTQYF. V usage is TRBV5-6 and J usage is TRBJ2-3; 11 bases are a match to TRBD2. The J segment lost 1 base and the V segment lost 6 bases, leaving 7 bases of the junction unmatched. The CDR3 is 16 residues long. CDR1 is SGHDT and CDR2 is YYEEEE in the germline V gene.

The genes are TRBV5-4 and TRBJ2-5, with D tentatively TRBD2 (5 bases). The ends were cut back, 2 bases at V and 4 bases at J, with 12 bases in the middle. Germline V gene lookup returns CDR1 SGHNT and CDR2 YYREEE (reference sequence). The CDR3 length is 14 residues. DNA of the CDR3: TGTGCCAGCAGCTTTACGACGGGGAGAGAGACCCAGTACTTC. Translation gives CASSFTTGRETQYF.

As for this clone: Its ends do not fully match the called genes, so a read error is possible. This CDR3 is CASSVLTGGEDAQYF. In DNA form, the CDR3 reads TGTGCCAGCAGCGTACTGACAGGGGGCGAAGATGCGCAGTATTTT. The V call is TRBV7-2, the J call TRBJ2-3, with 10 bases aligning to TRBD1. There are 15 residues in the CDR3. Germline assignment: CDR1 SGHTA and CDR2 FQGNSA.

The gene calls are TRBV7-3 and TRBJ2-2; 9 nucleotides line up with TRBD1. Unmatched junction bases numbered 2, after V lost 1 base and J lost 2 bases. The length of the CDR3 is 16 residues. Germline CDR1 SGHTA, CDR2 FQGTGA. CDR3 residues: CASSLRGQGNTGELFF. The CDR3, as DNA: TGTGCCAGCAGCTTAAGGGGACAGGGTAACACCGGGGAGCTGTTTTTT.

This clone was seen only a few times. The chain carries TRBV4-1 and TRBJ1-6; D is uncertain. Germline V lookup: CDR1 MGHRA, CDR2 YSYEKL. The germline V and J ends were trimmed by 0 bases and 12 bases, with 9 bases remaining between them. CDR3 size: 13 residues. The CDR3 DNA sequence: TGCGCCAGCAGCCAAGACATACGAGAACCCCTCCACTTT. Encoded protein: CASSQDIREPLHF.

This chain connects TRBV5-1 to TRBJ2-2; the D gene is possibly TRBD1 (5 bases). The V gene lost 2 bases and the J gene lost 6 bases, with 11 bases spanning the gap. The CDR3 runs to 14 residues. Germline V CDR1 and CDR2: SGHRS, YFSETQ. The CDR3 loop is CASSFGRESGELFF. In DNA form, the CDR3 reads TGCGCCAGCAGCTTCGGCAGGGAATCCGGGGAGCTGTTTTTT.

The CDR3 sequence is CAISTGIREKLFF. The CDR3 DNA sequence: TGTGCCATCAGTACAGGGATCAGAGAAAAACTGTTTTTT. The chain employs TRBV10-3 and TRBJ1-4; tentative D call: TRBD1 (6 bases). This CDR3 is 13 amino acids long. V lost 5 bases and J lost 8, with 12 bases in between. The germline gives CDR1 ENHRY, CDR2 SYGVKD.

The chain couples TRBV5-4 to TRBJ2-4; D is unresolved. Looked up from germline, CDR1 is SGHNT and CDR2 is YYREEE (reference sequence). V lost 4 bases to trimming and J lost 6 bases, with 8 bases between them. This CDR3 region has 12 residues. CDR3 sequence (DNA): TGTGCCAGCAGCGCAGATCGAAACATTCAGTACTTC. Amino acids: CASSADRNIQYF.

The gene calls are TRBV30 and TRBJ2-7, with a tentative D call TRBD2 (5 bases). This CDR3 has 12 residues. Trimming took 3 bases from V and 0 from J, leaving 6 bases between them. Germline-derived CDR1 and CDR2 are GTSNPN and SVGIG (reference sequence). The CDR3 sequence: CAWSGVSYEQYF. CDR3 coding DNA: TGTGCCTGGAGCGGGGTCTCCTACGAGCAGTACTTC.

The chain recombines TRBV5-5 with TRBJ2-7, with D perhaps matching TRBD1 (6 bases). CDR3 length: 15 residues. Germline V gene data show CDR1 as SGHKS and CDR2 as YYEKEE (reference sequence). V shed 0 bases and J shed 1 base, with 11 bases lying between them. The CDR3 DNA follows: TGTGCCAGCAGCTTGGCCGGCAGGGGATCCTACGAGCAGTACTTC. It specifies CASSLAGRGSYEQYF.